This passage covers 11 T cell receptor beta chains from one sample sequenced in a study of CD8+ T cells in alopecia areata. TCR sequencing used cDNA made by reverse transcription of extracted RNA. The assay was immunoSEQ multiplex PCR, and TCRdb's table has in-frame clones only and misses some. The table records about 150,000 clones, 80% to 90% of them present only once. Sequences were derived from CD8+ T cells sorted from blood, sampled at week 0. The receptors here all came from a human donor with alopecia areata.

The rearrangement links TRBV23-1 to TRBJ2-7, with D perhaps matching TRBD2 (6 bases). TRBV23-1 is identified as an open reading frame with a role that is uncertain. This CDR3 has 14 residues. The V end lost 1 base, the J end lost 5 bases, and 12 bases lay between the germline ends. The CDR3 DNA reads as TGCGCCAGCAGTCAATTAGGTGGAGGGGACGAGCAGTACTTC. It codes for CASSQLGGGDEQYF.

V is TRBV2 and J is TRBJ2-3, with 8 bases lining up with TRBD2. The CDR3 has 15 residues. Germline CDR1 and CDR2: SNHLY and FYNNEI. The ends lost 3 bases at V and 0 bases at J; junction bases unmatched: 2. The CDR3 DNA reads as TGTGCCAGCAGTGACAGCGGGGGCAGCACAGATACGCAGTATTTT. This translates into CASSDSGGSTDTQYF.

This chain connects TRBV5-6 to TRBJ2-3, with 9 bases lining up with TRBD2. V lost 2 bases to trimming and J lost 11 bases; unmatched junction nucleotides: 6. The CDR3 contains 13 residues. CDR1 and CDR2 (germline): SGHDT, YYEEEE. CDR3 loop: CASSLYSGGGQYF. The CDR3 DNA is TGTGCCAGCAGCTTATATAGCGGGGGTGGGCAGTATTTT.

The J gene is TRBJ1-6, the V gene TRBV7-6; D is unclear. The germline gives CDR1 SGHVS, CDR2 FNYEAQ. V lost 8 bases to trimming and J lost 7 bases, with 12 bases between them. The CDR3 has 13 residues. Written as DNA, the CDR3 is TGTGCCAGCCCCGAGACGGCCAATTCACCCCTCCACTTT. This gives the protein CASPETANSPLHF.

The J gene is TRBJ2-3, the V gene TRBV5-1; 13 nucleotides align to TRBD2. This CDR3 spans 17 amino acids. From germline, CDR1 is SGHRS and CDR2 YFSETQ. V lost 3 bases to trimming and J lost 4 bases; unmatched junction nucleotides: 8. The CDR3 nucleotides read TGCGCCAGCAGCTCCGGACTAGCGGGAGCCTCGGCAGATACGCAGTATTTT. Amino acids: CASSSGLAGASADTQYF.

The CDR3 loop is CASSQETGYLAEAFF. Written as DNA, the CDR3 is TGCGCCAGCAGCCAAGAAACAGGGTATTTGGCTGAAGCTTTCTTT. This chain connects TRBV4-1 to TRBJ1-1, with D possibly being TRBD1 (6 bases). CDR3 length: 15 amino acids. V was clipped by 0 bases and J by 6 bases, with 14 bases between them. Germline V gives CDR1 MGHRA, CDR2 YSYEKL.

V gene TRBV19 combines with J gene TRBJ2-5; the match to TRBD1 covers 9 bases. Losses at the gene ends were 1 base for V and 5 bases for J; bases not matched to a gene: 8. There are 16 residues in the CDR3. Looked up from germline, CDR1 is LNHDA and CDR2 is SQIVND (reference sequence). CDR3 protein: CASSIVGGGTGETQYF. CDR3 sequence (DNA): TGTGCCAGTAGTATAGTAGGAGGCGGGACAGGGGAGACCCAGTACTTC.

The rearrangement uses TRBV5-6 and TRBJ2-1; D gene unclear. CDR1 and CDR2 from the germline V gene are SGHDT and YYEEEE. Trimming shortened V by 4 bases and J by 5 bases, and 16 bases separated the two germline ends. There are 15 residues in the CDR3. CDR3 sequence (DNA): TGTGCCAGCAGCAAAGAGACACATCTTAACAATGAGCAGTTCTTC. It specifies CASSKETHLNNEQFF.

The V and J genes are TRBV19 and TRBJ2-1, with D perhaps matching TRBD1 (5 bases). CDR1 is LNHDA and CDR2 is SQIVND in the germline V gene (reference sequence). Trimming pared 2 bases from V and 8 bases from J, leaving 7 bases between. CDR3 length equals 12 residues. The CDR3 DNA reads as TGTGCCAGTAGTATAAGGGGCCATGAGCAGTTCTTC. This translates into CASSIRGHEQFF.

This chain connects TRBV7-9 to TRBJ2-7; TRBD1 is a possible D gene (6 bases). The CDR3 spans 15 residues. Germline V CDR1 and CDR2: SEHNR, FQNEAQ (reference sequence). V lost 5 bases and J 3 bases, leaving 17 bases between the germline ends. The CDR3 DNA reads TGTGCCAGCAGCCCGGGGACATCGGTACTCTACGAGCAGTACTTC. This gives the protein CASSPGTSVLYEQYF.

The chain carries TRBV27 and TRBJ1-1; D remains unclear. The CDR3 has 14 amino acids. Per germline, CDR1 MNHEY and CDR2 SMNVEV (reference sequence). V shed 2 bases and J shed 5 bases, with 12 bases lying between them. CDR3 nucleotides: TGTGCCAGCAGTTTAGGCGGTACGGGGACTGAAGCTTTCTTT. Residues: CASSLGGTGTEAFF.